This TCR beta chain appears in the sequencing data of a study of CD8+CD57+ T cells in acquired aplastic anemia. Genomic DNA templated the TCR beta VDJ and CDR3 profiling. TCRdb re-called the reads through MiXCR, storing one row per CDR3 protein. Seen here are 100,000 to 150,000 distinct CDR3 sequences, almost 40% observed once, and the top ten hold about 2.7%. The CDR3 loop spans 14 amino acids. Germline CDR1 is LNHDA and CDR2 is SQIVND (reference sequence). Trimming pared 3 bases from V and 4 bases from J, leaving 11 bases between. By flow cytometry, patients selected for sequencing had shown an expansion of CD8+CD57+ cells.

The sequencing sample was made of sorted CD4+, CD8+, or CD8+CD57+ T cells (not recorded which) from PBMCs. This chain joins TRBV19 and TRBJ2-3, with a tentative D call TRBD1 (5 bases). This TCR was recovered from a human donor with aplastic anemia. The CDR3 DNA reads as TGTGCCAGTAGTATCTGGGCAGGGTCAGATACGCAGTATTTT. Its translation is CASSIWAGSDTQYF. The entire variable domain, with the rest obtained from reference TRBV19 and TRBJ2-3, is as follows: DGGITQSPKYLFRKEGQNVTLSCEQNLNHDAMYWYRQDPGQGLRLIYYSQIVNDFQKGDIAEGYSVSREKKESFPLTVTSAQKNPTAFYLCASSIWAGSDTQYFGPGTRLTVL.